The following is a T cell receptor (beta chain) sequence with its context. As originally analysed: Estimated nucleated cell counts came from reference gene primer amplification. Clones were read by immunoSEQ multiplex PCR, and TCRdb kept only the in-frame ones, dropping some. From that table come the V and J calls and clone size; the DNA was used to work out D and trimming. The table includes roughly 240,000 clones, 75% to 85% detected once. This study enrolled people aged about 18 to 100 from about two dozen US geographic areas. Cohort placement rested on clinical history that participants reported themselves. Germline V lookup: CDR1 SQVTM, CDR2 ANQGSEA. The CDR3 consists of 14 residues. J lost 5 bases, V lost 0 bases, and 5 bases had no gene match. The sample belongs to a study of blood T cell repertoires in COVID-19.

V usage is TRBV29-1 and J usage is TRBJ1-2; TRBD1 matches 8 bases. Sequenced input: PBMCs or T cells enriched from blood (not recorded which). This TCR derives from a woman aged 45 to 65 with acute COVID-19. The chain's CDR3 is CSVEEAGGRYGYTF. CDR3 DNA sequence: TGCAGCGTTGAAGAGGCAGGGGGCAGGTATGGCTACACCTTC.